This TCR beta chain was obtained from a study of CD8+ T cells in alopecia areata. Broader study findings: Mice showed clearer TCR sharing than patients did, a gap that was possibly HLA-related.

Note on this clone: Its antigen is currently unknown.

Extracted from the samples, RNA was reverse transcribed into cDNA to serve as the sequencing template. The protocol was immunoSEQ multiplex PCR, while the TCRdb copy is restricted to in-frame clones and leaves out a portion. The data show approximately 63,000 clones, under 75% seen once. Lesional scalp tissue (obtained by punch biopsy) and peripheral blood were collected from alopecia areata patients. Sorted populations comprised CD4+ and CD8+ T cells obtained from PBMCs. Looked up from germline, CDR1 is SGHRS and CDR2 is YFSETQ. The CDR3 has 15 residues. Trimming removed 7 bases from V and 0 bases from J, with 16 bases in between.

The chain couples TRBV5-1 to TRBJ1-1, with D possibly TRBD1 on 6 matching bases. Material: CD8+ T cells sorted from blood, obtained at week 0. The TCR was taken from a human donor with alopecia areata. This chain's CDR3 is CASAGHHWLNTEAFF. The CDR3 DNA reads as TGCGCCAGCGCGGGACATCACTGGCTGAACACTGAAGCTTTCTTT. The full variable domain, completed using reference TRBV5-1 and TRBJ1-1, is KAGVTQTPRYLIKTRGQQVTLSCSPISGHRSVSWYQQTPGQGLQFLFEYFSETQRNKGNFPGRFSGRQFSNSRSEMNVSTLELGDSALYLCASAGHHWLNTEAFFGQGTRLTVV.